This T cell receptor (beta chain) was observed in a study of T cells after posttransplantation cyclophosphamide. The method was immunoSEQ multiplex PCR; TCRdb's version includes in-frame clones alone and lacks a portion of them. This sample carries some 14,000 clones, roughly 84% of them seen once, and the ten largest clones take around 4.6%. Study-wide results and caveats: Donor CD8+ memory clones often dominated recipient blood repertoires at later times. TRB overlap between skin or GI tissue T cells and blood was limited.

Worth noting for this clone: The antigen is undetermined.

Control samples came 1 year after myeloablative marrow transplants with methotrexate plus calcineurin inhibitor. Germline V gene lookup returns CDR1 GTSNPN and CDR2 SVGIG (reference sequence). The V gene end was trimmed by 5 bases and the J gene end by 3 bases; junction bases not matched to a gene: 2. The CDR3 totals 13 residues. Sequenced here: PBMCs, sampled roughly 350 days after allogeneic stem cell transplant with calcineurin inhibitor and methotrexate. The clonotype originates from a male patient in his late teens or twenties who received an allogeneic stem cell transplant from a related donor, was CMV-positive, and had no GVHD. Certain T cells may be donor cells from the graft. This chain uses TRBV30 with TRBJ1-1; TRBD1 matches at 11 bases. In DNA, the CDR3 is TGTGCCTGGGGGGGACAGGGGGACACTGAAGCTTTCTTT. It codes for CAWGGQGDTEAFF.